This T cell receptor (beta chain) emerged from a study of read filtering for tumor transcriptome and immune sequencing. In the study overall: IR-seq gave about 3.5 to 11 million TCR reads per sample; RNA-seq gave about 80 to 1,400.

This clonotype showed up many times. As yet, its antigen is unknown. Germline lookup yields CDR1 ENHRY and CDR2 SYGVKD. The CDR3 totals 15 residues. The V and J ends lost 3 bases and 5 bases respectively, with 16 bases between them. This library used around 400 ng RNA and molecular barcoded adaptors spanning alpha/delta and beta/gamma chains. One entry per CDR3 protein results from TCRdb running MiXCR on the reads. The sample carries around 130,000 distinct CDR3 sequences, roughly 13% recorded once. Findings of the study overall: IR-seq captured clonotypes deeper and more reliably than RNA-seq.

The sequence derives from a donor at least 40 years old with multiple myeloma. Input material: a population of CD138-negative cells sorted from bone marrow. The chain carries TRBV10-3 and TRBJ1-1; D is perhaps TRBD1 (5 bases). The CDR3 DNA follows: TGTGCCATCAGTGAACGGACAAGAGAAAGGACTGAAGCTTTCTTT. Translated, it gives CAISERTRERTEAFF.